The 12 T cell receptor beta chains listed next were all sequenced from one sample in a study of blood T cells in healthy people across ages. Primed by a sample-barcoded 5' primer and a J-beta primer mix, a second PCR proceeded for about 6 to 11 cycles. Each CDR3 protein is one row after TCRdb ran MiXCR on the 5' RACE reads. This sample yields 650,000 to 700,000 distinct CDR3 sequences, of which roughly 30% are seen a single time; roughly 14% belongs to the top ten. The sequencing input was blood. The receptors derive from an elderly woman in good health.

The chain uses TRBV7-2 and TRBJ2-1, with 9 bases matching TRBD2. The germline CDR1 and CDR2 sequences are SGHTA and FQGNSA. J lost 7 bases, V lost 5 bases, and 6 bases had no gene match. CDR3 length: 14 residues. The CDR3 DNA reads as TGTGCCAGCAGCGGAATAGCGGGAGTTAATGAGCAGTTCTTC. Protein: CASSGIAGVNEQFF.

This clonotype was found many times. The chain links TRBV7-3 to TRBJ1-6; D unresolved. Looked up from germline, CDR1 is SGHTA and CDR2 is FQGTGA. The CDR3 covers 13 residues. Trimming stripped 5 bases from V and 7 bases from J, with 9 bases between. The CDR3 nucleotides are TGTGCCAGCAGCCAATACGGAAATTCACCCCTCCACTTT. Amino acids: CASSQYGNSPLHF.

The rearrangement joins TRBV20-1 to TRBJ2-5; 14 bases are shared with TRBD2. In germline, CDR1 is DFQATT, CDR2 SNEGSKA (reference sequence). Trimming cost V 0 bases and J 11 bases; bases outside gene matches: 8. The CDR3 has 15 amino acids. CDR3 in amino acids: CSARDPTSGGVEQYF. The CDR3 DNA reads TGCAGTGCTAGAGATCCGACTAGCGGGGGGGTTGAGCAGTACTTC.

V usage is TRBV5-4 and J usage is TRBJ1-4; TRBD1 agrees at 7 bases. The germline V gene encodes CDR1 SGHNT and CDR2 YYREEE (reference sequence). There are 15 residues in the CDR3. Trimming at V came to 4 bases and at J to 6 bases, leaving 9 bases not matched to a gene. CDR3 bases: TGTGCCAGCAGCCAAAACAGGGGAATAGATGAAAAACTGTTTTTT. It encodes CASSQNRGIDEKLFF. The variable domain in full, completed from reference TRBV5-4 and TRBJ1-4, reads ETGVTQSPTHLIKTRGQQVTLRCSSQSGHNTVSWYQQALGQGPQFIFQYYREEENGRGNFPPRFSGLQFPNYSSELNVNALELDDSALYLCASSQNRGIDEKLFFGSGTQLSVL.

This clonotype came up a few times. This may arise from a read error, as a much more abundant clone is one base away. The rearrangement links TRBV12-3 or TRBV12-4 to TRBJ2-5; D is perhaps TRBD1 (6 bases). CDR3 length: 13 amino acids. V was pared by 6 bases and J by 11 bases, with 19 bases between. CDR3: CASRSTGYNEQYF. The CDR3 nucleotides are TGTGCCAGCAGGTCAACAGGGTACAATGAGCAGTACTTC.

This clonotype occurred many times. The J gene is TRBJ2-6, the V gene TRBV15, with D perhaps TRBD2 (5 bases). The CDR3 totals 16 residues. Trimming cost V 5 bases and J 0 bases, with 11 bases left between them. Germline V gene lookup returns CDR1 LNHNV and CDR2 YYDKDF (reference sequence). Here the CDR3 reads CATSDGRGSGANVLTF. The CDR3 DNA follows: TGTGCCACCAGCGATGGACGGGGCTCTGGGGCCAACGTCCTGACTTTC.

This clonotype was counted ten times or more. The CDR3 nucleotides are TGCGCCAGCAGCCTGTCCCTAGCTGGCTCCAATGAGCAGTTCTTC. Protein: CASSLSLAGSNEQFF. The chain joins TRBV5-1 to TRBJ2-1; D is perhaps TRBD2 (5 bases). Trimming took 4 bases from V and 6 from J, leaving 17 bases between them. CDR1 and CDR2 (germline): SGHRS, YFSETQ. CDR3 size: 15 residues.

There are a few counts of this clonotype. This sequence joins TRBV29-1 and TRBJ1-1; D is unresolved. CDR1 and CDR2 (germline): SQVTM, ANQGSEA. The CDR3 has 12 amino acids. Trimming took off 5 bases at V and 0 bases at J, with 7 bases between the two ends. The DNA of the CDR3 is TGCAGCGTTTGGACTCTGAACACTGAAGCTTTCTTT. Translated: CSVWTLNTEAFF.

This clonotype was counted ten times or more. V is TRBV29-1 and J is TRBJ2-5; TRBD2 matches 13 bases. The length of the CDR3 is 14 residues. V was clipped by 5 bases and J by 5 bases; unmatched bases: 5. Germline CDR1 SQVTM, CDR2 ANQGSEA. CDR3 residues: CSVTSGGGRETQYF. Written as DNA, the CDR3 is TGCAGCGTTACTAGCGGGGGGGGACGGGAGACCCAGTACTTC.

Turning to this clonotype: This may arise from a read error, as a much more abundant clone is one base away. Written as DNA, the CDR3 is TGTGCCAGCAGCTCACCCGAGACTAGCGGCACAGATACGCAGTATTTT. Protein product: CASSSPETSGTDTQYF. The J gene is TRBJ2-3, the V gene TRBV11-1; 8 nucleotides match TRBD2. The V segment lost 4 bases and the J segment 1 base; nucleotides outside the gene matches: 7. Germline loops: CDR1 SGHAT, CDR2 FQDESV (reference sequence). This CDR3 region has 16 residues.

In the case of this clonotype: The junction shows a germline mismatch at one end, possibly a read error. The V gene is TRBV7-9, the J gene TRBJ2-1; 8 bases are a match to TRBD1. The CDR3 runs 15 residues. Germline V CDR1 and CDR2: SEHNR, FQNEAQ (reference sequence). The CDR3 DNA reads TGTGTCAGCAGCGCGGACAGGGCGTTTAAGAATGAGCAGTTCTTC. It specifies CVSSADRAFKNEQFF.

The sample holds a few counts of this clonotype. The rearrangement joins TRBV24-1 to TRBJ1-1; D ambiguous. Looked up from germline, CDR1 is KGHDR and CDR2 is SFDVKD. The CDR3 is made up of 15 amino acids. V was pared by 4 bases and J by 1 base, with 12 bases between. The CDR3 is CATSDSRRSNTEAFF. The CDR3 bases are TGTGCCACCAGTGACTCCAGGAGATCGAACACTGAAGCTTTCTTT.